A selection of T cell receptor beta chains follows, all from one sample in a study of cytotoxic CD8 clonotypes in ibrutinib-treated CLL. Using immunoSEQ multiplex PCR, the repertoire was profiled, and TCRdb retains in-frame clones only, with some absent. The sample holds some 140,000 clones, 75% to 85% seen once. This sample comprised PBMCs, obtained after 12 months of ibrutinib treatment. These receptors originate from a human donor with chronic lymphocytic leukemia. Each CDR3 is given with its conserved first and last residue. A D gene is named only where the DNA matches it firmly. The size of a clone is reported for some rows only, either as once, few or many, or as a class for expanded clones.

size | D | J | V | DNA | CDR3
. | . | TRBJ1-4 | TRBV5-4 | TGTGCCAGTAAACAAGGGTCGGATGAAAAACTGTTTTTT | CASKQGSDEKLFF
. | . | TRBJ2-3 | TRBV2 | TGTGCCAGCAGCTTACGGGACCCAAGCACAGATACGCAGTATTTT | CASSLRDPSTDTQYF
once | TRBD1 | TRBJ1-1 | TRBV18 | TGTGCCAGCTCACTCACCCCCGGGACAGGGGGGACTGAAGCTTTCTTT | CASSLTPGTGGTEAFF
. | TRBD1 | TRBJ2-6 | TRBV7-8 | TGTGCCAGCAGCGTAACAGTGACAGGGTCTGGGGCCAACGTCCTGACTTTC | CASSVTVTGSGANVLTF
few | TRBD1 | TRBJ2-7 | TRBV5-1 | TGCGCCAGCAAGGTACAGGGGGCGCGGGAGCAGTACTTC | CASKVQGAREQYF
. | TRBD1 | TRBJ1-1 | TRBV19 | TGTGCCAGTAGTATAAGCGGGACAGGTCCGCTCCACACTGAAGCTTTCTTT | CASSISGTGPLHTEAFF
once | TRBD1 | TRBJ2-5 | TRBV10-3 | TGTGCCATCAGTCCGGACAGGGTGGGGGAGACCCAGTACTTC | CAISPDRVGETQYF
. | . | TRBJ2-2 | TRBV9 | TGTGCCAGCAGCGTAGACAGCACGTCCGGGGAGCTGTTTTTT | CASSVDSTSGELFF
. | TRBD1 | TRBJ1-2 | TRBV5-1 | TGCGCCAGCAGCTGGACAGGGACCTATGGCTACACCTTC | CASSWTGTYGYTF
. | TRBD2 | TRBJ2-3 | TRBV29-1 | TGCAGCGCGCTGACTAGCAGCACAGATACGCAGTATTTT | CSALTSSTDTQYF
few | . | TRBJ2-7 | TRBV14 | TGTGCCAGCAGCCAAGGGGGTATGTCCTACGAGCAGTACTTC | CASSQGGMSYEQYF
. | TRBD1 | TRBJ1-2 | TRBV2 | TGTGCCAGCAGCTGGGACAGCGGAGAAGGCTACACCTTC | CASSWDSGEGYTF
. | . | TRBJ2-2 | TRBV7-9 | TGTGCCAGCAGGCTAACGAACACCGGGGAGCTGTTTTTT | CASRLTNTGELFF
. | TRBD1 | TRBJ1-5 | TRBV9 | TGTGCCAGCAGCGACTCCGGGACAGGGAATCAGCCCCAGCATTTT | CASSDSGTGNQPQHF
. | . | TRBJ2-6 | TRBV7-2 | TGTGCCAGCAGCCCCAGGGGGGCAGGGGCCAACGTCCTGACTTTC | CASSPRGAGANVLTF
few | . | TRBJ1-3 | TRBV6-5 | TGTGCCAGCAGCCCCGACCCTCTGGGAAACACCATATATTTT | CASSPDPLGNTIYF
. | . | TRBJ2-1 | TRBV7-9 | TGTGCCAGCAGCCCCCCCTGGCGGGTTACCCCCTACAATGAGCAGTTCTTC | CASSPPWRVTPYNEQFF
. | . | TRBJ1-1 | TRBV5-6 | TGTGCCAGCAGCCCTTCACCGAACACTGAAGCTTTCTTT | CASSPSPNTEAFF
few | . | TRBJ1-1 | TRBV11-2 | TGTGCCAGCAGCTCCCTAACAGGGAAACCTGAAGCTTTCTTT | CASSSLTGKPEAFF
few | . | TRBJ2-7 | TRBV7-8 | TGTGCCAGCAGCGCACGCCCAGGGGGGTACGAGCAGTACTTC | CASSARPGGYEQYF
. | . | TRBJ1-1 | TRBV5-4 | TGTGCCAGCAGCTTGGCCGTGTCGAACACTGAAGCTTTCTTT | CASSLAVSNTEAFF
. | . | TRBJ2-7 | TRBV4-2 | TGTGCCAGCAGCCAAAGGCAGGGTGGGGGCACCTTCGAGCAGTACTTC | CASSQRQGGGTFEQYF
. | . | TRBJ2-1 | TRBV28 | TGTGCCAGCAGTTTCGTACAGGGTCTATCAGGCTGGCAGTTCTTC | CASSFVQGLSGWQFF
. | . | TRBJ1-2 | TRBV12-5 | TGTGCTAGTGGCCCGGAAAGGGACGGAAACTATGGCTACACCTTC | CASGPERDGNYGYTF
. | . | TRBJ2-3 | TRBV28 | TGTGCCATCCGGGACCCCTTGTCCGATACGCAGTATTTT | CAIRDPLSDTQYF
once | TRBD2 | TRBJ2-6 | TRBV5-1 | TGCGCCAGCAGCGCCCCGGGACTAGCTTCTGGGGCCAACGTCCTGACTTTC | CASSAPGLASGANVLTF
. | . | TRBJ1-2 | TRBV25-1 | TGTGCCAGCAGTGAATCAGGGGCAGGGGCTCCGTATGGCTACACCTTC | CASSESGAGAPYGYTF
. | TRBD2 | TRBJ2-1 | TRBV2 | TGTGCCAGCAGTGAAAAATCTAGCGGGACGGTTGAGCAGTTCTTC | CASSEKSSGTVEQFF
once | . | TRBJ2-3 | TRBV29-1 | TGCAGCGTTCGATATGGGGGTATCACAGATACGCAGTATTTT | CSVRYGGITDTQYF
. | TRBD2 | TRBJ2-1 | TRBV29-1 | TGCAGCGTTGAGGTAGGGACTAGCGTCACCTACAATGAGCAGTTCTTC | CSVEVGTSVTYNEQFF
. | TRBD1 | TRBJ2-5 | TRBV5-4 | TGTGCCAGCAGCTTGTGGGACAGGGTGGAGACCCAGTACTTC | CASSLWDRVETQYF
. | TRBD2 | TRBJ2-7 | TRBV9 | TGTGCCAGCAGCGCGAGCGGGAGGATCTACGAGCAGTACTTC | CASSASGRIYEQYF
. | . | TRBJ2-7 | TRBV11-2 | TGTGCCAGCAGCATGAACTACGAGCAGTACTTC | CASSMNYEQYF
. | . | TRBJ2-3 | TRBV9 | TGTGCCAGCAGCTCCCCCGGGACCGGCACAGATACGCAGTATTTT | CASSSPGTGTDTQYF
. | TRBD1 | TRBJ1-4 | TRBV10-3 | TGTGCCATCAGTGAGTCGGGACAGGGTGGAGAAAAACTGTTTTTT | CAISESGQGGEKLFF
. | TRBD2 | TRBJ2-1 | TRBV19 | TGTGCCAGTAGTACGCTAGCGGACGGGGCCTACAATGAGCAGTTCTTC | CASSTLADGAYNEQFF
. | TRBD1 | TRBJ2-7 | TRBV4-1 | TGCGCCAGCAGCCAAGATCCGCAAGGGGGCGTGCAGTACTTC | CASSQDPQGGVQYF
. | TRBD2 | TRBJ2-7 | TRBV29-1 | TGCAGCGTTGCCCCGGGAGCGGGACCCTACGAGCAGTACTTC | CSVAPGAGPYEQYF
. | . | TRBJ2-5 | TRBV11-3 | TGTGCCAGCAGCGACAGGAAAACCAAAGAGACCCAGTACTTC | CASSDRKTKETQYF
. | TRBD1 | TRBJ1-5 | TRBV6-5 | TGTGCCAGCGGACCCCTAGGGACAGAGAATCAGCCCCAGCATTTT | CASGPLGTENQPQHF
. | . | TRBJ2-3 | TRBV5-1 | TGCGCGACCGCCGGGGAGAGTGGCACAGATACGCAGTATTTT | CATAGESGTDTQYF
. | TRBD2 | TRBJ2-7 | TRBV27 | TGTGCCAGCAGTTTATTTGCGGGAGAGCTCGTCGAGCAGTACTTC | CASSLFAGELVEQYF
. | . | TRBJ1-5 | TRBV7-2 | TGTGCCAGCAGCTTACGAGGGTTGAGTCAGCCCCAGCATTTT | CASSLRGLSQPQHF
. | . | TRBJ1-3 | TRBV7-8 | TGTGCCAGCAGCTTAGCCGCAGCACCTGGAAACACCATATATTTT | CASSLAAAPGNTIYF
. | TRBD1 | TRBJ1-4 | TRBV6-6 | TGTGCCAGCAGTTCGGACAGGGTGGGAAAACTGTTTTTT | CASSSDRVGKLFF
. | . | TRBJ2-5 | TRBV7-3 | TGTGCCAGCAGCCGTTCGGGTTTTAACAGACAAGAGACCCAGTACTTC | CASSRSGFNRQETQYF
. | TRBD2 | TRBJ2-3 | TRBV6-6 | TGTGCCAGCATTCCCGGGACTAGCGGGAGTGATACGCAGTATTTT | CASIPGTSGSDTQYF
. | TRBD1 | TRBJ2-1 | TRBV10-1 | TGCGCCAGCAGTGAGTCTCGGGACAGGGTAACATTCTACAATGAGCAGTTCTTC | CASSESRDRVTFYNEQFF
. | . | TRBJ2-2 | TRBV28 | TGTGCCAGCATGGGAACCATGAACACCGGGGAGCTGTTTTTT | CASMGTMNTGELFF
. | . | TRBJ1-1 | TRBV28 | TGTGCCAGCAGTGTTCCCAGGGAGAACACTGAAGCTTTCTTT | CASSVPRENTEAFF
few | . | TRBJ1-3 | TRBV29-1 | TGCAGCGTGATAAGGGGAAACACCATATATTTT | CSVIRGNTIYF
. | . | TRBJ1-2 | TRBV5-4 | TGTGCCAGCAGCTTGGTGAGGGCCTATGGCTACACCTTC | CASSLVRAYGYTF
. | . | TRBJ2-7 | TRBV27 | TGTGCCAGCAGTGTGGCTAACCACTACGAGCAGTACTTC | CASSVANHYEQYF
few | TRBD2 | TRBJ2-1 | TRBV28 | TGTGCCAGCAGTTTAAGACCTAGCGGTATCTCCTACAATGAGCAGTTCTTC | CASSLRPSGISYNEQFF
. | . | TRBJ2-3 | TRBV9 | TGTGCCAGCAGCCCCAGACTAGGAGGAGATACGCAGTATTTT | CASSPRLGGDTQYF
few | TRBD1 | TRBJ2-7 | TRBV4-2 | TGTGCCAGCAGCCAAGATACGGGGACAGGGGGCCCCTACTACGAGCAGTACTTC | CASSQDTGTGGPYYEQYF
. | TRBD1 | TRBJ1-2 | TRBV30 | TGTGCCTGGAGTTCAGGGGGCGGCTATGGCTACACCTTC | CAWSSGGGYGYTF
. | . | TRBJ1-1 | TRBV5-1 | TGCGCCAGCAGCTTTTCAGGGCTGAACACTGAAGCTTTCTTT | CASSFSGLNTEAFF
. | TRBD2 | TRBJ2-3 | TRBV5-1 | TGCGCCAGCAGCTTCGGAGGAGCGGGAGGCCCAGATACGCAGTATTTT | CASSFGGAGGPDTQYF
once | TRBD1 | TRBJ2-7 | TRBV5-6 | TGTGCCAGCAGCTTACCCCGGGACAGGGGGCCGGGAGAGCAGTACTTC | CASSLPRDRGPGEQYF